These 29 T cell receptor beta chains came from one sample sequenced in a study of early stage breast cancer tumors. Here immunoSEQ multiplex PCR was the method, and the copy in TCRdb shows in-frame clones only, minus some. The sample lists under 30,000 clones; 65% to 75% were seen once. The sequencing input was blood. The receptors stem from a person aged 45-60 years with breast cancer.

This clone has just one count. The rearrangement joins TRBV29-1 to TRBJ1-2, with D tentatively TRBD1 (6 bases). The germline CDR1 and CDR2 sequences are SQVTM and ANQGSEA. This CDR3 region has 14 residues. V was pared by 1 base and J by 0 bases, with 9 bases between. CDR3 sequence (DNA): TGCAGCGTTGAAGGGGACAAAGCTAACTATGGCTACACCTTC. Protein sequence: CSVEGDKANYGYTF.

CDR3: CASRHSGGRDYGYTF. Written as DNA, the CDR3 is TGTGCCAGCAGACATTCCGGGGGTCGGGACTATGGCTACACCTTC. V gene TRBV7-2 combines with J gene TRBJ1-2; perhaps TRBD1 as D (5 bases). Per germline, CDR1 SGHTA and CDR2 FQGNSA. This CDR3 region has 15 residues. V lost 6 bases and J lost 3, with 17 bases in between.

The V and J genes are TRBV6-6 and TRBJ2-7; 11 nucleotides agree with TRBD2. The CDR3 is made up of 15 amino acids. V shed 2 bases, J shed 3 bases, and the junction held 3 bases outside the gene matches. Germline loops: CDR1 MNHNY, CDR2 SVGAGI (reference sequence). CDR3 coding DNA: TGTGCCAGCAGTTACACAACTAGCGGGAGCTACGAGCAGTACTTC. It codes for CASSYTTSGSYEQYF.

This clone has a single count. This chain connects TRBV6-4 to TRBJ1-4; 8 nucleotides agree with TRBD1. Germline V lookup: CDR1 MRHNA, CDR2 SNTAGT. V was pared by 0 bases and J by 0 bases, with 6 bases of the junction left unmatched. CDR3 size: 18 residues. CDR3 sequence (DNA): TGTGCCAGCAGTGACTCGAAAGGACAGGGAACAACTAATGAAAAACTGTTTTTT. Its protein product is CASSDSKGQGTTNEKLFF.

The chain carries TRBV6-5 and TRBJ1-2; D remains unclear. The CDR3 spans 14 residues. Looked up from germline, CDR1 is MNHEY and CDR2 is SVGAGI. V shed 0 bases and J shed 4 bases, with 9 bases lying between them. The CDR3 spells CASSYSKGLYGYTF. CDR3 nucleotides: TGTGCCAGCAGTTACTCGAAGGGCCTCTATGGCTACACCTTC.

This clone was picked up a small number of times. V is TRBV11-2 and J is TRBJ2-1; D is possibly TRBD2 (5 bases). The CDR3 is 14 amino acids. Trimming took 1 base from V and 4 from J, leaving 8 bases between them. The germline CDR1 and CDR2 sequences are SGHAT and FQNNGV. CDR3 nucleotide sequence: TGTGCCAGCAGCTTAGTCGGAGGATACAATGAGCAGTTCTTC. This encodes CASSLVGGYNEQFF.

The chain uses TRBV6-1 and TRBJ1-1; 7 bases are a match to TRBD1. The CDR3 runs to 14 residues. V shed 8 bases, J shed 4 bases, and the junction held 10 bases outside the gene matches. Germline CDR1 MNHNS, CDR2 SASEGT. CDR3 residues: CASGSPNRGTEAFF. The CDR3 DNA sequence: TGTGCCAGCGGATCCCCTAACAGGGGCACTGAAGCTTTCTTT.

This clone was observed a single time. The chain uses TRBV7-9 and TRBJ2-1; TRBD2 might be the D (6 bases). V gave up 4 bases and J gave up 1 base, with 8 bases separating them. The CDR3 runs 14 residues. The V gene's germline CDR1 is SEHNR and CDR2 FQNEAQ (reference sequence). The CDR3: CASSSGTSYNEQFF. The CDR3 bases are TGTGCCAGCAGCTCCGGGACTTCCTACAATGAGCAGTTCTTC.

J is TRBJ1-1 and V is TRBV19, with D uncertain. Per germline, CDR1 LNHDA and CDR2 SQIVND (reference sequence). Between the trimmed V and J ends, which lost 7 bases and 1 base, there was a span of 1 base. The CDR3 is made up of 10 amino acids. The CDR3 DNA is TGTGCCAGTAAGAACACTGAAGCTTTCTTT. The encoded protein is CASKNTEAFF. The complete variable domain, with remaining parts taken from reference TRBV19 and TRBJ1-1, reads DGGITQSPKYLFRKEGQNVTLSCEQNLNHDAMYWYRQDPGQGLRLIYYSQIVNDFQKGDIAEGYSVSREKKESFPLTVTSAQKNPTAFYLCASKNTEAFFGQGTRLTVV.

The chain employs TRBV5-1 and TRBJ2-5; no firm D call. This CDR3 spans 15 amino acids. In germline, CDR1 is SGHRS, CDR2 YFSETQ. V was pared by 0 bases and J by 1 base, with 10 bases between. The CDR3 DNA sequence: TGCGCCAGCAGCTTGGGACCTACAGCCCAAGAGACCCAGTACTTC. Translating gives CASSLGPTAQETQYF.

The J gene is TRBJ2-5, the V gene TRBV10-3, with 9 bases that match TRBD1. V shed 6 bases, J shed 5 bases, and the junction held 7 bases outside the gene matches. The CDR3 contains 14 residues. Germline V gene sequence: CDR1 ENHRY, CDR2 SYGVKD. The CDR3 bases are TGTGCCATCAGCATGGACAGGGGATATGAGACCCAGTACTTC. Amino acids: CAISMDRGYETQYF.

The chain has TRBV9 and TRBJ1-1; D gene unclear. Germline loops: CDR1 SGDLS, CDR2 YYNGEE. CDR3 length: 18 amino acids. The V gene lost 0 bases and the J gene lost 0 bases, with 18 bases spanning the gap. In DNA, the CDR3 is TGTGCCAGCAGCGTAGGGGCCAGAGCGGACGGGGTGAACACTGAAGCTTTCTTT. It yields the protein CASSVGARADGVNTEAFF.

This sequence joins TRBV9 and TRBJ1-1; D unresolved. The CDR3 contains 14 residues. Trimming took 0 bases from V and 1 from J, leaving 7 bases between them. Germline CDR1 is SGDLS and CDR2 is YYNGEE. The CDR3 spells CASSVGGRNTEAFF. In nucleotides, the CDR3 is TGTGCCAGCAGCGTAGGTGGTAGGAACACTGAAGCTTTCTTT.

The chain combines TRBV7-2 with TRBJ1-2, with a weak D call TRBD1 (5 bases). The CDR3 covers 16 residues. Germline assignment: CDR1 SGHTA and CDR2 FQGNSA. Trimming shortened V by 5 bases and J by 1 base, and 17 bases separated the two germline ends. This CDR3 is CASSRGTGQHNYGYTF. The CDR3 region has the DNA TGTGCCAGCAGCCGTGGAACAGGACAACATAACTATGGCTACACCTTC. The full variable domain, rest sourced from reference TRBV7-2 and TRBJ1-2, is GAGVSQSPSNKVTEKGKDVELRCDPISGHTALYWYRQSLGQGLEFLIYFQGNSAPDKSGLPSDRFSAERTGGSVSTLTIQRTQQEDSAVYLCASSRGTGQHNYGYTFGSGTRLTVV.

The genes are TRBV6-5 and TRBJ1-1, with D maybe TRBD1 (6 bases). The CDR3 runs 14 residues. Germline assignment: CDR1 MNHEY and CDR2 SVGAGI. Trimming removed 3 bases at V and 5 bases at J, with 13 bases between. This chain's CDR3 is CASSYTGRTTEAFF. The DNA of the CDR3 is TGTGCCAGCAGTTATACAGGGAGGACAACTGAAGCTTTCTTT.

The chain is built from TRBV29-1 and TRBJ1-3; a possible D gene is TRBD1 (6 bases). The CDR3 covers 11 residues. CDR1 is SQVTM, CDR2 ANQGSEA, per germline. V lost 7 bases and J 10 bases, leaving 14 bases between the germline ends. CDR3 coding DNA: TGCAGCGCCTTAACAGGGCATACCATATATTTT. It translates to CSALTGHTIYF.

The chain has TRBV5-1 and TRBJ2-7; a weak D match, TRBD2 (6 bases). Per germline, CDR1 SGHRS and CDR2 YFSETQ. The V and J ends lost 0 bases and 1 base respectively, with 8 bases between them. This CDR3 has 14 residues. CDR3 in amino acids: CASSLGGVSYEQYF. The CDR3 nucleotides read TGCGCCAGCAGCTTGGGCGGGGTATCCTACGAGCAGTACTTC.

This clone has ten or more counts. This chain links TRBV7-9 with TRBJ1-3, with D uncertain. The germline V and J ends were trimmed by 6 bases and 0 bases, with 9 bases remaining between them. The CDR3 is 14 residues long. Per germline, CDR1 SEHNR and CDR2 FQNEAQ (reference sequence). The CDR3 DNA reads as TGTGCCAGCAGTCTGACAAGCTCTGGAAACACCATATATTTT. This sequence encodes CASSLTSSGNTIYF.

CDR3 sequence reads: CASSPRFGREVGETQYF. The CDR3 coding sequence is TGTGCCAGCAGCCCCCGTTTCGGGAGGGAGGTTGGAGAGACCCAGTACTTC. The chain is built from TRBV14 and TRBJ2-5; 8 nucleotides line up with TRBD2. The CDR3 extends over 17 amino acids. Germline values: CDR1 SGHDN, CDR2 FVKESK. The J segment lost 4 bases and the V segment lost 4 bases, leaving 14 bases of the junction unmatched.

The CDR3 is CASSQYRLAEETQYF. Written as DNA, the CDR3 is TGCGCCAGCAGCCAATACCGTCTAGCGGAAGAGACCCAGTACTTC. The chain joins TRBV4-3 to TRBJ2-5; the match to TRBD2 covers 7 bases. The V gene end was trimmed by 2 bases and the J gene end by 3 bases; junction bases not matched to a gene: 6. Germline CDR1 LGHNA, CDR2 YSLEER. The CDR3 is 15 residues long.

In this sample, this clone turned up once. The chain joins TRBV9 to TRBJ1-1; 10 nucleotides match TRBD1. CDR3 length: 16 residues. The trim removed 3 bases at V and 8 bases at J, leaving 13 bases unmatched. Germline values: CDR1 SGDLS, CDR2 YYNGEE. The CDR3 protein is CASSAPRTGGGSEAFF. The CDR3 DNA follows: TGTGCCAGCAGCGCCCCCCGGACAGGGGGGGGTTCGGAAGCTTTCTTT.

The J gene is TRBJ2-2, the V gene TRBV7-2; 10 bases map to TRBD2. Trimming removed 3 bases from V and 5 bases from J; junction bases left unmatched: 3. The CDR3 extends over 15 amino acids. Germline V CDR1 and CDR2: SGHTA, FQGNSA. The CDR3 region is CASSFSGRGTGELFF. The DNA for the CDR3 is TGTGCCAGCAGCTTCAGCGGGAGGGGAACCGGGGAGCTGTTTTTT. Looking up the rest from reference TRBV7-2 and TRBJ2-2 gives the full variable domain: GAGVSQSPSNKVTEKGKDVELRCDPISGHTALYWYRQSLGQGLEFLIYFQGNSAPDKSGLPSDRFSAERTGGSVSTLTIQRTQQEDSAVYLCASSFSGRGTGELFFGEGSRLTVL.

CDR3 nucleotides: TGTGCCAGCTCAACCGGACAGGGGGCGTACAATGAGCAGTTCTTC. Its protein is CASSTGQGAYNEQFF. The J gene is TRBJ2-1, the V gene TRBV18; TRBD1 aligns across 11 bases. V was pared by 5 bases and J by 4 bases, with 4 bases of the junction left unmatched. This CDR3 spans 15 amino acids. The germline V gene has CDR1 KGHSH and CDR2 LQKENI.

J is TRBJ2-7 and V is TRBV19; unclear D gene. V dropped 3 bases and J dropped 1 base, with 7 bases sitting between them. In germline, CDR1 is LNHDA, CDR2 SQIVND (reference sequence). The CDR3 loop spans 13 amino acids. The CDR3 loop reads CASSIESSYEQYF. CDR3 DNA sequence: TGTGCCAGTAGTATCGAGTCATCCTACGAGCAGTACTTC.

This chain links TRBV9 with TRBJ2-7; 7 nucleotides match TRBD2. The CDR3 has 14 amino acids. Trimming took 0 bases from V and 5 from J; bases not matched to a gene: 5. Germline V CDR1 and CDR2: SGDLS, YYNGEE. The CDR3 coding sequence is TGTGCCAGCAGCGTAGCGGGAGGTGGCAACGAGCAGTACTTC. Translation gives CASSVAGGGNEQYF.

This clone turned up a few times. The chain uses TRBV5-1 and TRBJ1-2; D unclear. Between the trimmed V and J ends, which lost 4 bases and 5 bases, there was a span of 12 bases. The germline V gene has CDR1 SGHRS and CDR2 YFSETQ. CDR3 size: 13 residues. The CDR3 DNA follows: TGCGCCAGCAGCGTATCGGAGCTGTATGGCTACACCTTC. Residues: CASSVSELYGYTF.

To note about this clone: The junction departs from the called germline gene at one end, perhaps through a read error. The chain employs TRBV7-7 and TRBJ2-3; the D gene is possibly TRBD2 (7 bases). Per germline, CDR1 SSHAT and CDR2 FNYEAQ (reference sequence). The length of the CDR3 is 14 residues. The CDR3 bases are TGTGCTAGCAGCTCGGGGGGCGGGGGAGCTACGCAGTATTTT. It specifies CASSSGGGGATQYF.

The rearrangement uses TRBV6-1 and TRBJ1-1; TRBD1 is a possible D gene (6 bases). This CDR3 is 15 amino acids long. From germline, CDR1 is MNHNS and CDR2 SASEGT. V lost 4 bases and J lost 4, with 16 bases in between. The CDR3 here is CASSGRSGAGTEAFF. CDR3 nucleotide sequence: TGTGCCAGCAGTGGTAGGTCGGGGGCTGGCACTGAAGCTTTCTTT.

The chain employs TRBV7-3 and TRBJ2-1; D is unclear. The CDR3 runs to 16 residues. CDR1 is SGHTA, CDR2 FQGTGA, per germline. Trimming removed 5 bases from V and 0 bases from J, with 14 bases in between. CDR3 nucleotides: TGTGCCAGCAGCCCGGCGGAGTGGCCCTCCTACAATGAGCAGTTCTTC. Protein sequence: CASSPAEWPSYNEQFF.